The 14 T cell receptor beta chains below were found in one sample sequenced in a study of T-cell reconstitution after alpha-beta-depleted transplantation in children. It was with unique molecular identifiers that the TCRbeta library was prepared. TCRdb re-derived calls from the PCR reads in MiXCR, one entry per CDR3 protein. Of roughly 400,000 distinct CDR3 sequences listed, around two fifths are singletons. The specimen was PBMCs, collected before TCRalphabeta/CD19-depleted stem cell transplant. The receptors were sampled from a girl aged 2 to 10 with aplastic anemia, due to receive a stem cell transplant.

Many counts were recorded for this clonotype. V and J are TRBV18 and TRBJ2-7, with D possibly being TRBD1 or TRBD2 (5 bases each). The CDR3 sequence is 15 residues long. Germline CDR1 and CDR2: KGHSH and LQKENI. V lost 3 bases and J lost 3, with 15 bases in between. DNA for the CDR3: TGTGCCAGCTCACCCGGGACCTTCCCATACTACGAGCAGTACTTC. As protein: CASSPGTFPYYEQYF.

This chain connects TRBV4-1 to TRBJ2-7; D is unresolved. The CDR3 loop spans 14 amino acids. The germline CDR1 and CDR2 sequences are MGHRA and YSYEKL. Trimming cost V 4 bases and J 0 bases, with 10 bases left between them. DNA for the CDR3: TGCGCCAGCAGCCTCCAAGACGGCTCCTACGAGCAGTACTTC. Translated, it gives CASSLQDGSYEQYF.

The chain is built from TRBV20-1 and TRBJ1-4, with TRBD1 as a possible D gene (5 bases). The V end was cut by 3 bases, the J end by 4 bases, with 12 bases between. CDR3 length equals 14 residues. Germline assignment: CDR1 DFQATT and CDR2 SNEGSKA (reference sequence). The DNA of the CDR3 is TGCAGTGCTAGGGCCGGGGGAAGTAATGAAAAACTGTTTTTT. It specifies CSARAGGSNEKLFF.

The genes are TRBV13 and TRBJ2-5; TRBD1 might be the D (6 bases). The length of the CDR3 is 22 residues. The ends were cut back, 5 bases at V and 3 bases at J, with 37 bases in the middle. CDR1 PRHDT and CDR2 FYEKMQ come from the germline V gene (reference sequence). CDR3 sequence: CASSRMPFDLLSLQGAEETQYF. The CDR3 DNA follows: TGTGCCAGCAGCCGAATGCCTTTTGATTTATTGTCATTACAGGGAGCGGAAGAGACCCAGTACTTC.

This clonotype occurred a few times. The CDR3 loop is CASSFGTNYSNQPQHF. The CDR3 region has the DNA TGTGCCAGCAGTTTCGGGACAAACTATAGCAATCAGCCCCAGCATTTT. The chain employs TRBV6-5 and TRBJ1-5, with D maybe TRBD1 (6 bases). The CDR3 loop spans 16 amino acids. Germline CDR1 MNHEY, CDR2 SVGAGI. Trimming stripped 4 bases from V and 0 bases from J, with 13 bases between.

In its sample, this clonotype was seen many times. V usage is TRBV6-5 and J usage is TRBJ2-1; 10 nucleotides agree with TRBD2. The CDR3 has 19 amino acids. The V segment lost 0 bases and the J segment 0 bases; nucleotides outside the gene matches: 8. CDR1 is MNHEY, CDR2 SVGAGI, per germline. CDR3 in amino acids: CASSYSRTSGTISYNEQFF. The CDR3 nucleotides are TGTGCCAGCAGTTACTCACGGACTAGCGGCACCATCTCCTACAATGAGCAGTTCTTC.

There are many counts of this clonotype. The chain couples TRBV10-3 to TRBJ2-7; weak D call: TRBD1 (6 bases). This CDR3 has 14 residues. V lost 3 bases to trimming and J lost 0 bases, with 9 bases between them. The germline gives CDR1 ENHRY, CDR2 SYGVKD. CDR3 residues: CAISEQGSSYEQYF. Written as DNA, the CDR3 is TGTGCCATCAGTGAACAGGGTAGCTCCTACGAGCAGTACTTC.

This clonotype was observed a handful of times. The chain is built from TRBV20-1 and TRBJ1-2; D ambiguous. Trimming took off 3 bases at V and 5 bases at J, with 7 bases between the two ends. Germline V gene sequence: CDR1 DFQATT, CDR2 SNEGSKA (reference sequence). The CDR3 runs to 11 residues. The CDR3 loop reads CSARAEYGYTF. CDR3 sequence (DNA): TGCAGTGCTAGGGCAGAGTATGGCTACACCTTC.

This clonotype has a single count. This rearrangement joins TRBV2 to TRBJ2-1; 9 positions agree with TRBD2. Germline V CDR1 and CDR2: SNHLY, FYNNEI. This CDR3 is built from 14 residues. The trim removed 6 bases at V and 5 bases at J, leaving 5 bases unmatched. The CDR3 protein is CASRSGTSHNEQFF. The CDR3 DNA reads TGTGCCAGCAGATCAGGGACTAGCCACAATGAGCAGTTCTTC.

This CDR3 is CASSQLGGNTGELFF. The DNA for the CDR3 is TGCGCCAGCAGCCAGCTGGGGGGGAACACCGGGGAGCTGTTTTTT. The gene calls are TRBV4-1 and TRBJ2-2; possibly TRBD2 for D (6 bases). This CDR3 region has 15 residues. The V gene lost 3 bases and the J gene lost 1 base, with 9 bases spanning the gap. Looked up from germline, CDR1 is MGHRA and CDR2 is YSYEKL.

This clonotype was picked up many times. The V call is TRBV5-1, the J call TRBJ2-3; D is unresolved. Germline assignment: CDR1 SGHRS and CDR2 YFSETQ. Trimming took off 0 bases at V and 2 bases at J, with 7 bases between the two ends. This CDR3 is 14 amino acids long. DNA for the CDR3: TGCGCCAGCAGCTTGGAAAGGCACACAGATACGCAGTATTTT. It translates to CASSLERHTDTQYF.

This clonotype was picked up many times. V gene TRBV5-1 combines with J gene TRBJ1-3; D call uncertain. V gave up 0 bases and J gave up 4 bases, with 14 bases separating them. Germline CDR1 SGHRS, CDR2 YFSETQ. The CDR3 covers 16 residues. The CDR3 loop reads CASSLAGARFGNTIYF. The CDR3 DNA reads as TGCGCCAGCAGCTTGGCAGGAGCCCGCTTCGGAAACACCATATATTTT.

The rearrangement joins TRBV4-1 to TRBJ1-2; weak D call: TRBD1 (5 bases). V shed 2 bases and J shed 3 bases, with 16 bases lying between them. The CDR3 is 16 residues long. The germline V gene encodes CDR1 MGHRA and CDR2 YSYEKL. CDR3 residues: CASSQISGQGHYGYTF. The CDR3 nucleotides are TGCGCCAGCAGCCAAATCTCAGGGCAGGGCCACTATGGCTACACCTTC.

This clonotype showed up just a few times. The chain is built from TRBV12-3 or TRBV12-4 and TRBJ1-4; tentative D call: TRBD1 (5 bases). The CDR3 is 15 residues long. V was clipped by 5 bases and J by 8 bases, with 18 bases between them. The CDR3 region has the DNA TGTGCCAGCAGTCCTAACGTAGGGACGGTCGAAAAACTGTTTTTT. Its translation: CASSPNVGTVEKLFF.